This TCR beta chain stems from a study of cytomegalovirus exposure and HLA in healthy donors. Whole-study context: Researchers previously reported finding fewer than 140 million unique TCR beta sequences from 170 million or so T cells. Study-wide points: Later analysis identified a missense DCLRE1C variant that was linked to TCR beta V- and J-gene trimming.

On this clone itself: The antigen is unknown.

From germline, CDR1 is SGHAT and CDR2 FQNNGV. Trimming pared 3 bases from V and 5 bases from J, leaving 7 bases between. The CDR3 length is 12 residues. PCR used 60 Vbeta primers and 13 Jbeta primers. Profiling relied on immunoSEQ multiplex PCR, and the TCRdb table lists in-frame clones only, not all of them. The profile shows under 150,000 clones, about 79% of them singletons. V is TRBV11-2 and J is TRBJ2-5; D ambiguous. The sequenced sample was PBMCs. The clonotype originates from a woman between 18 and 29 years old in good health and CMV-seronegative. CDR3 amino acids: CASSLAPETQYF. As DNA, the CDR3 is TGTGCCAGCAGCTTGGCCCCGGAGACCCAGTACTTC.